The TCR beta chain under discussion was sequenced for a study of spatial heterogeneity in lung cancer. TCRdb re-called the 5' RACE reads with MiXCR, one entry per CDR3 protein. The sample yields under 100,000 distinct CDR3 sequences, over 8.5% seen once. Trimming removed 7 bases from V and 8 bases from J; junction bases left unmatched: 1. The germline gives CDR1 MNHEY, CDR2 SMNVEV (reference sequence). The CDR3 runs to 11 residues. Time point in this sample: sample taken at primary tumor resection. Unsorted samples of tumor, nontumor lung or frozen PBMC had their whole RNA sequenced. Samples came from roughly 72 TRACERx patients with untreated early-stage lung cancer.

This sample comprised PBMCs, obtained at surgery. The clonotype originates from a male donor with early-stage non-small cell lung cancer. The genes are TRBV27 and TRBJ2-2; 7 positions agree with TRBD1. The CDR3 reads CASTGGGELFF. CDR3 nucleotide sequence: TGTGCCAGCACAGGGGGAGGGGAGCTGTTTTTT.